The rows below give T cell receptor beta chains drawn from one sample of a study of blood T cell repertoires in COVID-19. Profiled with immunoSEQ multiplex PCR; TCRdb holds only in-frame clones, not every one. The sample shows 300,000 to 500,000 clones, over 75% of them seen only once. The sample was PBMCs or T cells enriched from blood (not recorded which). The receptors stem from a woman younger than 45 with acute COVID-19. The CDR3 runs from the conserved cysteine through the conserved F or W. The order of the fields is D gene, J gene, CDR3 length, V gene, clone size, CDR3 protein, CDR3 DNA. D genes are given only for firm matches. The listing skips clone size in some rows; elsewhere it reads once, few, many or a size class.

d_call: TRBD2; j_call: TRBJ2-1; cdr3_length: 15; v_call: TRBV7-3; clone_size: -; cdr3_aa: CASSPSGGSYNEQFF; cdr3_nt: TGTGCCAGCAGCCCGAGCGGGGGCTCCTACAATGAGCAGTTCTTC
d_call: -; j_call: TRBJ1-2; cdr3_length: 15; v_call: TRBV4-3; clone_size: -; cdr3_aa: CASSPVAGQNYGYTF; cdr3_nt: TGCGCCAGCAGCCCGGTGGCGGGGCAAAACTATGGCTACACCTTC
d_call: -; j_call: TRBJ1-3; cdr3_length: 14; v_call: TRBV2; clone_size: -; cdr3_aa: CASSEYLPGNTIYF; cdr3_nt: TGTGCCAGCAGTGAATACCTCCCGGGGAACACCATATATTTT
d_call: TRBD1; j_call: TRBJ2-7; cdr3_length: 14; v_call: TRBV2; clone_size: once; cdr3_aa: CASRWTGGPYEQYF; cdr3_nt: TGTGCCAGCAGGTGGACAGGGGGTCCCTACGAGCAGTACTTC
d_call: TRBD2; j_call: TRBJ2-3; cdr3_length: 19; v_call: TRBV19; clone_size: -; cdr3_aa: CASSGQGPRTSGGSGTQYF; cdr3_nt: TGTGCCAGTAGCGGTCAGGGACCTCGGACTAGCGGGGGGTCCGGTACGCAGTATTTT
d_call: TRBD2; j_call: TRBJ2-7; cdr3_length: 15; v_call: TRBV2; clone_size: -; cdr3_aa: CASTGLAGASYEQYF; cdr3_nt: TGTGCCAGCACCGGACTAGCGGGGGCCTCCTACGAGCAGTACTTC
d_call: TRBD1; j_call: TRBJ2-2; cdr3_length: 17; v_call: TRBV9; clone_size: -; cdr3_aa: CASSVAPDRGSHGELFF; cdr3_nt: TGTGCCAGCAGCGTAGCTCCGGACAGGGGATCTCACGGGGAGCTGTTTTTT
d_call: -; j_call: TRBJ2-1; cdr3_length: 13; v_call: TRBV11-2; clone_size: -; cdr3_aa: CASSLTGLSEQFF; cdr3_nt: TGTGCCAGCAGCTTAACGGGTCTAAGTGAGCAGTTCTTC
d_call: TRBD2; j_call: TRBJ2-2; cdr3_length: 16; v_call: TRBV24-1; clone_size: -; cdr3_aa: CATSDYSGGWTGELFF; cdr3_nt: TGTGCCACCAGTGATTATAGCGGGGGCTGGACCGGGGAGCTGTTTTTT
d_call: -; j_call: TRBJ1-1; cdr3_length: 14; v_call: TRBV3-1/TRBV3-2; clone_size: -; cdr3_aa: CASSQRDMNTEAFF; cdr3_nt: TGTGCCAGCAGCCAAAGGGACATGAACACTGAAGCTTTCTTT
d_call: TRBD1; j_call: TRBJ2-7; cdr3_length: 13; v_call: TRBV19; clone_size: -; cdr3_aa: CASRPEGAYEQYF; cdr3_nt: TGTGCCAGTAGACCTGAGGGGGCGTACGAGCAGTACTTC
d_call: TRBD2; j_call: TRBJ2-7; cdr3_length: 18; v_call: TRBV7-6; clone_size: -; cdr3_aa: CASSALKRGDFKSYEQYF; cdr3_nt: TGTGCCAGCAGCGCACTCAAACGGGGGGACTTTAAATCCTACGAGCAGTACTTC
d_call: -; j_call: TRBJ2-3; cdr3_length: 14; v_call: TRBV15; clone_size: -; cdr3_aa: CATSRPGSTDTQYF; cdr3_nt: TGTGCCACCAGCAGGCCAGGTAGCACAGATACGCAGTATTTT
d_call: -; j_call: TRBJ1-2; cdr3_length: 13; v_call: TRBV9; clone_size: -; cdr3_aa: CASSVATVDIPNF; cdr3_nt: TGTGCCAGCAGCGTAGCTACGGTGGACATCCCTAACTTC
d_call: -; j_call: TRBJ1-1; cdr3_length: 14; v_call: TRBV7-2; clone_size: -; cdr3_aa: CASSPPILDTEAFF; cdr3_nt: TGTGCCAGCAGCCCCCCTATCCTGGACACTGAAGCTTTCTTT
d_call: TRBD1; j_call: TRBJ1-2; cdr3_length: 15; v_call: TRBV24-1; clone_size: -; cdr3_aa: CATSGPDRGNYGYTF; cdr3_nt: TGTGCCACCAGTGGCCCGGACAGGGGTAACTATGGCTACACCTTC
d_call: -; j_call: TRBJ1-5; cdr3_length: 14; v_call: TRBV5-6; clone_size: -; cdr3_aa: CASSLARMNQPQHF; cdr3_nt: TGTGCCAGCAGCTTGGCCAGGATGAATCAGCCCCAGCATTTT
d_call: -; j_call: TRBJ1-5; cdr3_length: 17; v_call: TRBV5-8; clone_size: once; cdr3_aa: CASSTYRERGFNQPQHF; cdr3_nt: TGTGCCAGCAGCACCTACAGGGAAAGGGGGTTCAATCAGCCCCAGCATTTT
d_call: -; j_call: TRBJ2-7; cdr3_length: 17; v_call: TRBV23-1; clone_size: -; cdr3_aa: CASSQSHIRGAGHEQYF; cdr3_nt: TGCGCCAGCAGTCAATCCCACATCCGCGGGGCAGGCCACGAGCAGTACTTC
d_call: TRBD1; j_call: TRBJ2-7; cdr3_length: 15; v_call: TRBV6-5; clone_size: few; cdr3_aa: CASHRGAGGRYEQYF; cdr3_nt: TGTGCCAGCCATAGGGGGGCAGGGGGCAGATACGAGCAGTACTTC
d_call: -; j_call: TRBJ2-2; cdr3_length: 15; v_call: TRBV18; clone_size: -; cdr3_aa: CASSPRLESAGELFF; cdr3_nt: TGTGCCAGCTCACCCCGACTAGAGAGTGCCGGGGAGCTGTTTTTT
d_call: -; j_call: TRBJ1-5; cdr3_length: 14; v_call: TRBV6-5; clone_size: -; cdr3_aa: CASVGEYSNQPQHF; cdr3_nt: TGTGCCAGCGTAGGGGAATATAGCAATCAGCCCCAGCATTTT
d_call: TRBD1; j_call: TRBJ1-2; cdr3_length: 16; v_call: TRBV10-3; clone_size: -; cdr3_aa: CAISEFHHGQGKMYTF; cdr3_nt: TGTGCCATCAGTGAGTTTCATCATGGACAGGGGAAGATGTACACCTTC
d_call: -; j_call: TRBJ2-3; cdr3_length: 13; v_call: TRBV7-3; clone_size: -; cdr3_aa: CASSSTLLDTQYF; cdr3_nt: TGTGCCAGCAGCTCTACCTTACTTGATACGCAGTATTTT
d_call: -; j_call: TRBJ2-1; cdr3_length: 16; v_call: TRBV10-3; clone_size: -; cdr3_aa: CAISDLWRASYNEQFF; cdr3_nt: TGTGCCATCAGTGATCTTTGGAGGGCCTCCTACAATGAGCAGTTCTTC
d_call: -; j_call: TRBJ2-1; cdr3_length: 13; v_call: TRBV13; clone_size: -; cdr3_aa: CASSLSGGRARIF; cdr3_nt: TGTGCCAGCAGCTTATCAGGCGGGCGGGCGAGAATCTTC
d_call: TRBD2; j_call: TRBJ2-2; cdr3_length: 19; v_call: TRBV7-9; clone_size: -; cdr3_aa: CASSSSARLAGGRSGELFF; cdr3_nt: TGTGCCAGCAGCTCCTCCGCCCGACTAGCGGGGGGGCGGAGCGGGGAGCTGTTTTTT
d_call: -; j_call: TRBJ1-2; cdr3_length: 14; v_call: TRBV5-1; clone_size: -; cdr3_aa: CASSLGTTNYGYTF; cdr3_nt: TGCGCCAGCAGCTTGGGAACTACTAACTATGGCTACACCTTC
d_call: TRBD1; j_call: TRBJ2-7; cdr3_length: 18; v_call: TRBV5-1; clone_size: -; cdr3_aa: CASSSRDRVNFGSYEQYF; cdr3_nt: TGCGCCAGCAGCTCCCGGGACAGGGTGAATTTCGGCTCCTACGAGCAGTACTTC